This TCR beta chain emerged from a study of shared clonotypes between healthy human individuals. Overall study: Each donor's CD4 naive and CD4 memory cells filled three plates apiece, CD8 naive two, and CD8 memory one.

Using immunoSEQ multiplex PCR, the repertoire was profiled, and TCRdb retains in-frame clones only, with some absent. The sample shows roughly 2,500,000 clones, over 85% of them seen only once. The CDR3 consists of 17 residues. Germline V lookup: CDR1 LGHNA, CDR2 YNFKEQ. The V gene lost 0 bases and the J gene lost 4 bases, with 17 bases spanning the gap. Caucasian adults residing in Nashville, Tennessee made up all the donors. The rearrangement joins TRBV4-2 to TRBJ2-3; tentative D call: TRBD1 (6 bases). The receptor was isolated from a man aged 18-30 years in good health. Some clones in this sample may be carry-over from other donors' samples. Sequenced input: naive CD4+ T cells from PBMCs. Sample subset: CD45RA+ positively selected. CDR3 DNA: TGTGCCAGCAGCCAAGATGAGATACAGGGTCGCGCAGATACGCAGTATTTT. Translation: CASSQDEIQGRADTQYF.